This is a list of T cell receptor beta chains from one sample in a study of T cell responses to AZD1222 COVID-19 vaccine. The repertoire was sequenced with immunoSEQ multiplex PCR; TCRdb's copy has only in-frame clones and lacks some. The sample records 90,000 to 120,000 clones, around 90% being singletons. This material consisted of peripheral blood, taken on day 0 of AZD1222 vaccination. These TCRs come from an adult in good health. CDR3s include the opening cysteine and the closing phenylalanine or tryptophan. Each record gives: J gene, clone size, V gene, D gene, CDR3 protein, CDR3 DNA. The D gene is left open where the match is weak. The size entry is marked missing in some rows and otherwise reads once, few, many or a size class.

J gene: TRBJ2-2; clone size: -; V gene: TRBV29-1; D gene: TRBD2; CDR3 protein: CSGKAGGVTGELFF; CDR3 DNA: TGCAGCGGCAAAGCGGGAGGGGTCACCGGGGAGCTGTTTTTT
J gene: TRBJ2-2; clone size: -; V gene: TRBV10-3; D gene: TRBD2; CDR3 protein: CAISEALAENTGELFF; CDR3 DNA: TGTGCCATCAGTGAAGCTCTAGCGGAGAACACCGGGGAGCTGTTTTTT
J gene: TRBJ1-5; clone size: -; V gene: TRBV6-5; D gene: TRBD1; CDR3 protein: CASSRTGIGNQPQHF; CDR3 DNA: TGTGCCAGCAGTAGGACAGGGATCGGGAATCAGCCCCAGCATTTT
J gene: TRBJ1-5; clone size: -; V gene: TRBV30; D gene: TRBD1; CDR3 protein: CAWSTGTGLSNQPQHF; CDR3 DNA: TGTGCCTGGAGTACCGGGACAGGCCTCAGCAATCAGCCCCAGCATTTT
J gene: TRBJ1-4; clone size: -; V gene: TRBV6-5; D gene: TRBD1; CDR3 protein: CASSQRDRVNEKLFF; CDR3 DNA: TGTGCCAGCAGTCAGCGGGACAGGGTGAATGAAAAACTGTTTTTT
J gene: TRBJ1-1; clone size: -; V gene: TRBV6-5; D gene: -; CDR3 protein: CASQGPLGTEAFF; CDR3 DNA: TGTGCCAGCCAGGGGCCCCTGGGAACTGAAGCTTTCTTT
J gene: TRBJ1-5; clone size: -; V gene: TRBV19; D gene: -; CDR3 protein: CASSMDRSQSQHF; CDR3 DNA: TGTGCCAGTAGTATGGACAGAAGTCAGTCCCAGCATTTT
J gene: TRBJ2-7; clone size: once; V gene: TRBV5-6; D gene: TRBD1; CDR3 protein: CASSLATGGPYEQYF; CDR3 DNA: TGTGCCAGCAGCTTGGCGACAGGGGGCCCCTACGAGCAGTACTTC
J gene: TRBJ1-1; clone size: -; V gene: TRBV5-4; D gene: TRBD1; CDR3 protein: CASSRPKQGTGLTTEAFF; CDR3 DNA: TGTGCCAGCAGCCGTCCGAAACAGGGGACGGGGTTGACCACTGAAGCTTTCTTT
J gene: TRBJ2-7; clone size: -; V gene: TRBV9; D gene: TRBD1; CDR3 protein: CASSVDGTGEQYF; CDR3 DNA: TGTGCCAGCAGCGTAGATGGGACAGGTGAGCAGTACTTC
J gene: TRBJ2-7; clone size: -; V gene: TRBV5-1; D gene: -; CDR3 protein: CASSLGGLKTYEQYF; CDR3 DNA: TGCGCCAGCAGCTTGGGGGGACTTAAAACCTACGAGCAGTACTTC
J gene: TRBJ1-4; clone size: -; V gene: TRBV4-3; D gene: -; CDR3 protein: CASSQVARDEKLFF; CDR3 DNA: TGCGCCAGCAGCCAAGTTGCCAGGGATGAAAAACTGTTTTTT
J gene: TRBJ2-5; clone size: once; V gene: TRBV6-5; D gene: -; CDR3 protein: CASRPSRGGRETQYF; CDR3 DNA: TGTGCCAGCAGACCGAGCCGAGGGGGTCGGGAGACCCAGTACTTC
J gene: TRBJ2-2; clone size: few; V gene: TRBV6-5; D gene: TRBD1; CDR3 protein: CAISDRWSTGELFF; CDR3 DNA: TGTGCCATTTCGGACAGGTGGAGCACCGGGGAGCTGTTTTTT
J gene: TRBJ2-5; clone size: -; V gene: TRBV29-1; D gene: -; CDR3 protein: CSVQRGDYQETQYF; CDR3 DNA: TGCAGCGTTCAGAGGGGGGATTATCAAGAGACCCAGTACTTC
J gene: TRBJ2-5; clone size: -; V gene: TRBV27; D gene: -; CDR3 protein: CASCPDPRGLETQYF; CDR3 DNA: TGTGCCAGCTGCCCTGATCCCCGGGGCTTGGAGACCCAGTACTTC
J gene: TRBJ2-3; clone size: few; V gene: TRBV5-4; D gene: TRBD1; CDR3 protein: CASSFRTGGLDTQYF; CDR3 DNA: TGTGCCAGCAGCTTCAGGACAGGGGGCTTAGATACGCAGTATTTT
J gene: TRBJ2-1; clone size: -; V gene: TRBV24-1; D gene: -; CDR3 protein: CATASGLYNEQFF; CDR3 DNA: TGTGCCACCGCCTCCGGACTGTACAATGAGCAGTTCTTC
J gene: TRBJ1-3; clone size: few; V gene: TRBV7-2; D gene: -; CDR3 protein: CASSPTPPGGGGNTIYF; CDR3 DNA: TGTGCCAGCAGCCCGACCCCCCCCGGGGGGGGTGGAAACACCATATATTTT
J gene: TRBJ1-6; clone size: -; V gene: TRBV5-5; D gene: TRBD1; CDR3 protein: CASSLLRDRSYALHF; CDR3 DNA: TGTGCCAGCAGCCTACTAAGGGACAGATCGTACGCCCTCCACTTT
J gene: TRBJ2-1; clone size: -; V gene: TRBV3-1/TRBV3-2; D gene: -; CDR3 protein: CASSQAKGADGANEQFF; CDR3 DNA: TGTGCCAGCAGCCAAGCCAAGGGCGCGGACGGAGCCAATGAGCAGTTCTTC
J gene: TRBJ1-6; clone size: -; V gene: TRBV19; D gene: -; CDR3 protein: CASSIRARSPLHF; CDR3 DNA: TGTGCCAGTAGTATACGAGCGAGATCACCCCTCCACTTT
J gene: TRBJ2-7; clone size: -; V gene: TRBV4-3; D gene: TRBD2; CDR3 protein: CASSQDGAGVFCEQYF; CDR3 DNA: TGCGCCAGCAGCCAAGATGGAGCGGGAGTTTTCTGCGAGCAGTACTTC
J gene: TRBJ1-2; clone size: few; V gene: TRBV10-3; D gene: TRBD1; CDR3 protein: CAISDLVVDRGGYTF; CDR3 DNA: TGTGCCATCAGTGATTTAGTCGTGGACAGGGGTGGCTACACCTTC
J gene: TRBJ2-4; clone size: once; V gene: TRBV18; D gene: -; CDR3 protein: CASSLGGLAKNIQYF; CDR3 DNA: TGTGCCAGCTCATTAGGAGGGTTAGCCAAAAACATTCAGTACTTC
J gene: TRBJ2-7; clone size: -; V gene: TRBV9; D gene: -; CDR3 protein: CASSVGQGTSYEQYF; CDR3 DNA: TGTGCCAGCAGCGTAGGGCAGGGGACCTCCTACGAGCAGTACTTC